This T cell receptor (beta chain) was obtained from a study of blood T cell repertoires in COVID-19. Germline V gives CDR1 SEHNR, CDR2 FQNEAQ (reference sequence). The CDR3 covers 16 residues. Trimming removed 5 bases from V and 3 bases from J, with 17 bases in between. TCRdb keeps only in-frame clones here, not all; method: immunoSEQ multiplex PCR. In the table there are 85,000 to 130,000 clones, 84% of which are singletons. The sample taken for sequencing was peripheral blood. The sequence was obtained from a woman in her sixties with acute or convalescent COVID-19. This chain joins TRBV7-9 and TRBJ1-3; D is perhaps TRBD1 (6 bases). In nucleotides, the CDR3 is TGTGCCAGCAGCCCCCTGCGGGGGGCTAATGGAAACACCATATATTTT. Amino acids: CASSPLRGANGNTIYF.